These T cell receptor beta chains were read from a single sample in a study of blood T cell repertoires in COVID-19. Produced via immunoSEQ multiplex PCR; TCRdb's table is partial and in-frame only. The data hold about 300,000 clones, with 89% observed a single time. The sample was peripheral blood. All receptors come from a young woman with COVID-19, enrolled during active disease. The CDR3 runs from the conserved cysteine through the conserved F or W.

J: TRBJ1-6; V: TRBV21-1; CDR3: CASSPPGLNSNSPLHF
J: TRBJ1-1; V: TRBV15; CDR3: CATSNNRGNTEAFF
J: TRBJ2-7; V: TRBV27; CDR3: CASSLRQSGTGWLEQYF
J: TRBJ1-1; V: TRBV4-1; CDR3: CASSRSQKDRQAEAFF
J: TRBJ1-1; V: TRBV19; CDR3: CASLDRDTEAFF
J: TRBJ1-2; V: TRBV7-8; CDR3: CASSSYRGEGYGYTF
J: TRBJ1-6; V: TRBV7-9; CDR3: CASSLRNRGRDSPLHF
J: TRBJ2-3; V: TRBV24-1; CDR3: CATSDPTGTLTDTQYF
J: TRBJ2-5; V: TRBV6-2/TRBV6-3; CDR3: CASSSNRDYHMTQYF
J: TRBJ1-4; V: TRBV6-1; CDR3: CASSELYLGGKLFF
J: TRBJ2-1; V: TRBV6-5; CDR3: CASRSGTASYNEQFF
J: TRBJ1-2; V: TRBV14; CDR3: CASSRGGSSNYGYTF
J: TRBJ2-1; V: TRBV12-3/TRBV12-4; CDR3: CASRGPLYNEQFF
J: TRBJ2-5; V: TRBV4-2; CDR3: CASSQGTSGSQETQYF
J: TRBJ1-2; V: TRBV4-2; CDR3: CASSRPGQGNQGYTF
J: TRBJ1-3; V: TRBV11-2; CDR3: CASSSTGGSSGNTIYF
J: TRBJ2-5; V: TRBV7-8; CDR3: CASSPGLTQETQYF
J: TRBJ2-2; V: TRBV5-5; CDR3: CASSLASGGYKTGELFF
J: TRBJ2-1; V: TRBV27; CDR3: CASGGTSSYNEQFF
J: TRBJ2-1; V: TRBV18; CDR3: CASSPIGQGGNEQFF
J: TRBJ1-3; V: TRBV6-6; CDR3: CATKAGSSGNTIYF
J: TRBJ1-6; V: TRBV11-2; CDR3: CASSSGTGDSPLHF
J: TRBJ1-3; V: TRBV7-2; CDR3: CASSSRQGAANIPGNTIYF
J: TRBJ2-3; V: TRBV7-2; CDR3: CASSPRTGTTDTQYF